What follows are 19 T cell receptor beta chains derived from one specimen sequenced in a study of blood T cell repertoires in COVID-19 (dated by TCRdb to between 2020 and 2021). The library was obtained by the immunoSEQ multiplex PCR assay. Drawn from immuneACCESS, this table holds only the in-frame rearrangements with V and J called that TCRdb kept. Clones are partly lost; checked studies trace under half to an unresolved V gene and leave the rest unexplained. A total of 150,000 to 200,000 clones appear in this sample, 85% to 95% of them only once. About 0.76% of the sample lies in the top ten. Sequencing was performed on peripheral blood. These receptors came from a man aged 30 to 39 with COVID-19, enrolled during active disease.

V is TRBV13 and J is TRBJ1-3; the D gene is possibly TRBD1 (6 bases). The CDR3 is 13 residues long. The V end lost 6 bases, the J end lost 2 bases, and 8 bases lay between the germline ends. Per germline, CDR1 PRHDT and CDR2 FYEKMQ (reference sequence). CDR3 sequence reads: CASSQGPGNTIYF. Written as DNA, the CDR3 is TGTGCCAGCAGTCAGGGGCCTGGAAACACCATATATTTT.

This chain joins TRBV6-5 and TRBJ2-1, with D possibly being TRBD2 (5 bases). V lost 0 bases to trimming and J lost 10 bases, with 16 bases between them. The CDR3 extends over 15 amino acids. CDR1 is MNHEY and CDR2 is SVGAGI in the germline V gene. CDR3 DNA: TGTGCCAGCAGTTACTCGCCTAGCCTCCGAGCGGAGCAGTTCTTC. Protein product: CASSYSPSLRAEQFF.

V gene TRBV13 combines with J gene TRBJ2-1; D possibly corresponds to TRBD2 (5 bases). Trimming shortened V by 5 bases and J by 0 bases, and 8 bases separated the two germline ends. Looked up from germline, CDR1 is PRHDT and CDR2 is FYEKMQ (reference sequence). CDR3 length equals 14 residues. CDR3 nucleotide sequence: TGTGCCAGCAGCCTAACTAGCTCCTACAATGAGCAGTTCTTC. It codes for CASSLTSSYNEQFF.

The chain recombines TRBV15 with TRBJ1-1; D gene unclear. The CDR3 runs to 14 residues. The germline V gene has CDR1 LNHNV and CDR2 YYDKDF (reference sequence). V dropped 1 base and J dropped 1 base, with 7 bases sitting between them. The CDR3 region has the DNA TGTGCCACCAGCAGAGGATCAGGGAACACTGAAGCTTTCTTT. The encoded protein is CATSRGSGNTEAFF. Filled out from reference TRBV15 and TRBJ1-1, the complete variable domain reads DAMVIQNPRYQVTQFGKPVTLSCSQTLNHNVMYWYQQKSSQAPKLLFHYYDKDFNNEADTPDNFQSRRPNTSFCFLDIRSPGLGDTAMYLCATSRGSGNTEAFFGQGTRLTVV.

The sample holds one count of this clone. J is TRBJ1-2 and V is TRBV6-1, with no clear D. Germline CDR1 reads MNHNS; CDR2 reads SASEGT. The V and J ends lost 2 bases and 4 bases respectively, with 14 bases between them. The CDR3 is made up of 15 amino acids. In DNA, the CDR3 is TGTGCCAGCAGTGAAACCAGAAACCTAGGCTATGGCTACACCTTC. It codes for CASSETRNLGYGYTF.

The CDR3 sequence is CASSETGRHTEAFF. For the CDR3, the DNA is TGTGCCAGCAGTGAAACAGGGAGACACACTGAAGCTTTCTTT. The V call is TRBV7-9, the J call TRBJ1-1, with a weak D call TRBD1 (6 bases). V lost 6 bases, J lost 3 bases, and 14 bases lay in between. This CDR3 has 14 amino acids. The germline V gene has CDR1 SEHNR and CDR2 FQNEAQ (reference sequence).

The CDR3 sequence is CASSDGQWLVEQYF. CDR3 coding DNA: TGCGCCAGCAGTGATGGACAGTGGCTGGTAGAGCAGTACTTC. This sequence joins TRBV10-2 and TRBJ2-7; the D gene is possibly TRBD1 (6 bases). Looked up from germline, CDR1 is WSHSY and CDR2 is SAAADI. Trimming shortened V by 3 bases and J by 7 bases, and 16 bases separated the two germline ends. The CDR3 length is 14 residues.

The chain employs TRBV11-2 and TRBJ1-4, with TRBD1 matching 11 bases. Germline CDR1 SGHAT, CDR2 FQNNGV. This CDR3 region has 15 residues. The V gene end was trimmed by 4 bases and the J gene end by 7 bases; junction bases not matched to a gene: 5. The CDR3 coding sequence is TGTGCCAGCAGCTGGTGGACAGGGGGCGTTGAAAAACTGTTTTTT. Protein: CASSWWTGGVEKLFF.

The chain has TRBV5-1 and TRBJ1-1, with TRBD1 matching over 11 bases. The CDR3 is 15 residues long. In germline, CDR1 is SGHRS, CDR2 YFSETQ. V was pared by 4 bases and J by 5 bases, with 7 bases of the junction left unmatched. CDR3 region: CASSPGQGARTEAFF. The CDR3 DNA reads as TGCGCCAGCAGCCCCGGACAGGGGGCGAGGACTGAAGCTTTCTTT.

The rearrangement uses TRBV19 and TRBJ2-7; TRBD1 is a possible D gene (6 bases). The germline CDR1 and CDR2 sequences are LNHDA and SQIVND (reference sequence). The V end lost 2 bases, the J end lost 3 bases, and 11 bases lay between the germline ends. This CDR3 has 14 residues. The CDR3 spells CASSIFQGYYEQYF. The DNA of the CDR3 is TGTGCCAGTAGTATATTTCAGGGGTACTACGAGCAGTACTTC.

The chain links TRBV4-1 to TRBJ2-7, with 9 bases fitting TRBD1. Germline V gives CDR1 MGHRA, CDR2 YSYEKL. V lost 4 bases to trimming and J lost 7 bases; unmatched junction nucleotides: 11. CDR3 size: 15 residues. The CDR3 sequence: CASSLHRDRELEQYF. CDR3 DNA sequence: TGCGCCAGCAGCCTACACCGGGACAGGGAATTGGAGCAGTACTTC.

V gene TRBV27 combines with J gene TRBJ2-7, with 9 nucleotides matching TRBD1. After removal of 6 bases from V and 1 base from J, the junction contained 4 bases not matched to a gene. The CDR3 extends over 14 amino acids. Germline V gene lookup returns CDR1 MNHEY and CDR2 SMNVEV (reference sequence). The CDR3 loop is CASSRQGGSYEQYF. CDR3 in DNA: TGTGCCAGCAGCCGACAGGGGGGGTCCTACGAGCAGTACTTC.

The chain links TRBV6-5 to TRBJ1-4; 7 bases align to TRBD1. Germline V gene data show CDR1 as MNHEY and CDR2 as SVGAGI. J was trimmed by 4 bases and V by 8 bases; bases with no gene match: 7. The length of the CDR3 is 14 residues. CDR3 DNA sequence: TGTGCCAGCCATGCGGACAGGCTTAATGAAAAACTGTTTTTT. Amino acids: CASHADRLNEKLFF.

The J gene is TRBJ1-2, the V gene TRBV5-1, with D uncertain. Germline assignment: CDR1 SGHRS and CDR2 YFSETQ. The ends were cut back, 4 bases at V and 7 bases at J, with 11 bases in the middle. This CDR3 comprises 12 residues. CDR3 sequence: CASSPDGVGYTF. The CDR3 DNA reads as TGCGCCAGCAGCCCGGACGGGGTTGGCTACACCTTC.

The CDR3 loop is CASSFGASNSPLHF. CDR3 DNA sequence: TGTGCCAGCAGTTTTGGGGCTTCAAATTCACCCCTCCACTTT. The chain couples TRBV27 to TRBJ1-6, with D tentatively TRBD1 (5 bases). V lost 3 bases to trimming and J lost 7 bases, with 10 bases between them. The CDR3 is made up of 14 amino acids. Germline-derived CDR1 and CDR2 are MNHEY and SMNVEV (reference sequence).

The CDR3 coding sequence is TGTGCCAGCAGCCCTCAGCGGGGGTCCTACAATGAGCAGTTCTTC. Translation: CASSPQRGSYNEQFF. The chain couples TRBV11-2 to TRBJ2-1; TRBD2 matches at 8 bases. In germline, CDR1 is SGHAT, CDR2 FQNNGV. Unmatched junction bases numbered 4, after V lost 5 bases and J lost 1 base. The length of the CDR3 is 15 residues.

This chain connects TRBV7-6 to TRBJ1-6; 9 nucleotides agree with TRBD1. The CDR3 has 15 residues. Trimming at V came to 5 bases and at J to 6 bases, leaving 5 bases not matched to a gene. Germline V gene lookup returns CDR1 SGHVS and CDR2 FNYEAQ. The chain's CDR3 is CASSTGQGSNSPLHF. The DNA for the CDR3 is TGTGCCAGCAGCACCGGACAGGGGAGTAATTCACCCCTCCACTTT.

The chain recombines TRBV20-1 with TRBJ2-3, with D tentatively TRBD1 (6 bases). This CDR3 is built from 15 residues. Germline lookup yields CDR1 DFQATT and CDR2 SNEGSKA (reference sequence). V gave up 3 bases and J gave up 0 bases, with 13 bases separating them. In DNA form, the CDR3 reads TGCAGTGCTAGTTCCAACAGGGACAGCACAGATACGCAGTATTTT. Its protein is CSASSNRDSTDTQYF.

The gene calls are TRBV19 and TRBJ2-1, with 7 bases aligning to TRBD1. V gave up 6 bases and J gave up 8 bases; unmatched junction bases: 13. Germline V lookup: CDR1 LNHDA, CDR2 SQIVND (reference sequence). The CDR3 sequence is 15 residues long. The CDR3 loop is CASRFRGRLVDEQFF. CDR3 nucleotide sequence: TGTGCCAGTAGGTTTAGGGGGCGCCTGGTCGATGAGCAGTTCTTC.